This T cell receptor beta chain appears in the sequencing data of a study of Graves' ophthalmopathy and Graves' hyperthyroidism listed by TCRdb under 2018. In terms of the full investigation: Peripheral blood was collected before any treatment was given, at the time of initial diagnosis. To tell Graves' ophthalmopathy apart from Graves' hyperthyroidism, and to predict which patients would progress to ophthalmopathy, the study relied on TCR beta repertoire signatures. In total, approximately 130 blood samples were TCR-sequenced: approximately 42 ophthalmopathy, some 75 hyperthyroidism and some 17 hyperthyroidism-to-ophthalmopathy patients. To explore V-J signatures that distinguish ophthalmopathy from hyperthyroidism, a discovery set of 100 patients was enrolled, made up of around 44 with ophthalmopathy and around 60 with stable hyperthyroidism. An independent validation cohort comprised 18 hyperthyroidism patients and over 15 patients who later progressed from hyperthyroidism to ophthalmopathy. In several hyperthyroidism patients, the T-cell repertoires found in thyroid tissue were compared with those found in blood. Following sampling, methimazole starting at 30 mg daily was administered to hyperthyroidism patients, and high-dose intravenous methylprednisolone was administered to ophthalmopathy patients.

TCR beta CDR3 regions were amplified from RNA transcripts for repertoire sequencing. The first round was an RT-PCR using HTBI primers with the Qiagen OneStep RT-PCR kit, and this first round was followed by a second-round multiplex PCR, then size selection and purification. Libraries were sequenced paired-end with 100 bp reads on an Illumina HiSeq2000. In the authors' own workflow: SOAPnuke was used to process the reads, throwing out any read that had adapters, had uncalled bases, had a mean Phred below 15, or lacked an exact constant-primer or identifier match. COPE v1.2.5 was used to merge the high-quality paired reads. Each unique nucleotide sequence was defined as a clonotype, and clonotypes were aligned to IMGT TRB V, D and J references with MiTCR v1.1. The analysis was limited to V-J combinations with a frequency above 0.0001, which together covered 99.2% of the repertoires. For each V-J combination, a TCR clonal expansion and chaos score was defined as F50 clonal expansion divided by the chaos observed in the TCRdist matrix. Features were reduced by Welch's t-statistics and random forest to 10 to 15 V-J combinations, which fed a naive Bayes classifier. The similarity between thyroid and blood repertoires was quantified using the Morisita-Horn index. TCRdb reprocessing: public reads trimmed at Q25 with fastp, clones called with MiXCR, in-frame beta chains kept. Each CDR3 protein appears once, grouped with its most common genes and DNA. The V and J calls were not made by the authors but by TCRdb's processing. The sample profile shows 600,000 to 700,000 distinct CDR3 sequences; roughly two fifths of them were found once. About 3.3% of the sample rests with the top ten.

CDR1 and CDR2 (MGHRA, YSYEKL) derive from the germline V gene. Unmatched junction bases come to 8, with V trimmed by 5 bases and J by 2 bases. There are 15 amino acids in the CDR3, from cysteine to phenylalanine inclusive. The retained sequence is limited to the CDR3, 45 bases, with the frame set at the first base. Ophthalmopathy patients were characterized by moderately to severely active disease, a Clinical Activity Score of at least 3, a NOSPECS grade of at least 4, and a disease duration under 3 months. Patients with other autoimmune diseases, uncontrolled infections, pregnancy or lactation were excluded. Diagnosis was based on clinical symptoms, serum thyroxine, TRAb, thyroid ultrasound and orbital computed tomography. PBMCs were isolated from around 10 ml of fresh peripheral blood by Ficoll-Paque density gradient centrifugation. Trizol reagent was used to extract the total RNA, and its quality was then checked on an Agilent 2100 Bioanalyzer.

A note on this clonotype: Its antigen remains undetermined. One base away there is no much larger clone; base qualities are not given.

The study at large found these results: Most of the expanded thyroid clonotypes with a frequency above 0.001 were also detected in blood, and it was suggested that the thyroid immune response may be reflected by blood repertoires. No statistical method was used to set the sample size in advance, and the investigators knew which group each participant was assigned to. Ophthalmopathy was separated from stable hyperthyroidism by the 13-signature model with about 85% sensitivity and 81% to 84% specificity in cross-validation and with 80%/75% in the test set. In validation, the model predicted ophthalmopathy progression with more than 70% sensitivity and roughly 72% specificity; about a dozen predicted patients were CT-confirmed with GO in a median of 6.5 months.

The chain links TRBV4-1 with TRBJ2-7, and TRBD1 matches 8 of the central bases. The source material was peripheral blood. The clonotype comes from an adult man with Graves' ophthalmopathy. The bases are TGCGCCAGCAGCAGCCGGGACAGGACCGCCTACGAGCAGTACTTC. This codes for CASSSRDRTAYEQYF.